This T cell receptor beta chain was identified during a study of blood T cell repertoires in COVID-19. Study context: Acute and convalescent COVID-19 specimens originated in the United States, Italy and Spain. The cDNA or gDNA used as material had been derived from T cells, B-cell-depleted T cells, or PBMCs.

Germline V CDR1 and CDR2: MNHEY, SVGEGT. The CDR3 has 17 residues if both end residues are counted. Original methodology: It was from reference gene primer amplification that nucleated cell counts were estimated. The protocol was immunoSEQ multiplex PCR, while the TCRdb copy is restricted to in-frame clones and leaves out a portion. From that table come the V and J calls and clone size; the DNA was used to work out D and trimming. The profile shows some 160,000 clones, around four fifths of them singletons. Worth noting for this clone: The limits of the CDR3 on the DNA are not certain, so only TCRdb's listed CDR3 is given.

This clonotype originated in a man aged 65-85 years who had recovered from COVID-19. Sequences were obtained from peripheral blood. The chain has TRBV6-2 or TRBV6-3 and TRBJ2-7; the table's D call of TRBD2 was not tested on the DNA. The CDR3 here is CASSFGAGTYLLDEQYF.